The rows below give T cell receptor beta chains drawn from one sample of a study of T cells in localized non-small cell lung cancer. TCRdb keeps only in-frame clones here, not all; method: immunoSEQ multiplex PCR. The sample lists roughly 27,000 clones, roughly 91% occurring once. The sample consisted of peripheral blood, taken before any cancer treatment. These receptors all stem from a woman aged 35 to 75 with stage I lung adenocarcinoma. Each CDR3 is given with its conserved first and last residue. Each record gives: D gene, J gene, clone size, V gene, CDR3 DNA, CDR3 protein. D genes are given only for firm matches. Clone size is not always given. Where it is, it says once, few, many or a class for expanded clones.

. | TRBJ1-5 | . | TRBV7-2 | TGTGCCAGCAGCTTAGGTGGGGGAGTGGGTCAGCCCCAGCATTTT | CASSLGGGVGQPQHF
. | TRBJ1-1 | . | TRBV15 | TGTGCCACCAGCACCGGTGGAAGTGAAGCTTTCTTT | CATSTGGSEAFF
. | TRBJ2-2 | . | TRBV9 | TGTGCCAGCAGCGTAGTACAGGAATTTGGTACCGGGGAGCTGTTTTTT | CASSVVQEFGTGELFF
. | TRBJ2-3 | . | TRBV6-5 | TGTGCCAGCAGTTACTCGGCATCAGATACGCAGTATTTT | CASSYSASDTQYF
TRBD1 | TRBJ1-1 | few | TRBV7-2 | TGTGCCAGCAGAGGTCAGGGGGGTTTGAACACTGAAGCTTTCTTT | CASRGQGGLNTEAFF
. | TRBJ2-4 | . | TRBV7-8 | TGTGCCAGCAGCTATGACAGGAGAAAAAACATTCAGTACTTC | CASSYDRRKNIQYF
TRBD2 | TRBJ2-1 | . | TRBV27 | TGTGCCAGCAGTTATCCGGGACTAGCGGGAGAGCAGTTCTTC | CASSYPGLAGEQFF
. | TRBJ2-2 | . | TRBV6-4 | TGTGCCAGCAGTGAGGGGGCGAACACCGGGGAGCTGTTTTTT | CASSEGANTGELFF
. | TRBJ2-1 | . | TRBV6-6 | TGTGCCAGCAGCTGGACAGTCGGCAATGAGCAGTTCTTC | CASSWTVGNEQFF
. | TRBJ2-6 | . | TRBV27 | TGTGCCAGCAGACCGGACAGCTCCTCTGGGGCCAACGTCCTGACTTTC | CASRPDSSSGANVLTF
. | TRBJ1-3 | . | TRBV19 | TGTGCCAGTAGTATCCCAAACCCAGGCTCTGGAAACACCATATATTTT | CASSIPNPGSGNTIYF
TRBD1 | TRBJ1-2 | . | TRBV7-9 | TGTGCCAGCAGCTTAGGGGGACAGGCCGGGGACTATGGCTACACCTTC | CASSLGGQAGDYGYTF
. | TRBJ1-3 | . | TRBV7-2 | TGTGCCAGCAGCCCAGGAGTCTCTGGAAACACCATATATTTT | CASSPGVSGNTIYF
TRBD1 | TRBJ1-2 | . | TRBV6-6 | TGTGCCAGCAGTCAGGGACAGGTGGAGTATTATGGCTACACCTTC | CASSQGQVEYYGYTF
. | TRBJ2-6 | . | TRBV30 | TGTGCCTGGAGTGTCCCGAGAACTGGGGCCAACGTCCTGACTTTC | CAWSVPRTGANVLTF
. | TRBJ1-1 | . | TRBV5-1 | TGCGCCAGCAGCTTGATGCGGGGGGACACTGAAGCTTTCTTT | CASSLMRGDTEAFF